The 28 T cell receptor beta chains reported below all come from one sample, sequenced in a study of OX40 agonist ivuxolimab in advanced cancers. The library relied on the immunoSEQ multiplex PCR assay. TCRdb mirrors the immuneACCESS table, restricted to in-frame sequences. Some clones are absent from its copies; in checked studies, under half trace to an unresolved V gene, and the reason for the others is unknown. This sample comprises more than 10,000 clones, roughly 80% of them detected only once. The leading ten clones occupy about 34% of the sample. Sequences were derived from CD4+ or CD8+ T cells sorted from blood, sampled in a trial of the OX40 agonist ivuxolimab. These receptors all stem from an adult with an advanced solid tumor such as melanoma, head and neck, liver or kidney cancer.

This chain uses TRBV5-4 with TRBJ2-7; 9 positions agree with TRBD2. V lost 3 bases and J lost 7; bases outside the gene matches: 8. The germline CDR1 and CDR2 sequences are SGHNT and YYREEE (reference sequence). This CDR3 is 14 amino acids long. This chain's CDR3 is CASSSSAGGREQYF. DNA of the CDR3: TGTGCCAGCAGCTCCTCAGCGGGAGGTCGGGAGCAGTACTTC.

The chain is built from TRBV5-1 and TRBJ2-1; 7 bases fit TRBD2. J was trimmed by 0 bases and V by 1 base; bases with no gene match: 1. The CDR3 consists of 15 residues. CDR1 is SGHRS, CDR2 YFSETQ, per germline. The CDR3 is CASSLRTSSYNEQFF. CDR3 bases: TGCGCCAGCAGCTTGAGGACTAGCTCCTACAATGAGCAGTTCTTC.

The V call is TRBV7-9, the J call TRBJ1-4, with 9 nucleotides matching TRBD1. CDR3 length equals 15 residues. Germline V CDR1 and CDR2: SEHNR, FQNEAQ (reference sequence). Trimming took 5 bases from V and 8 from J; bases not matched to a gene: 9. CDR3 coding DNA: TGTGCCAGCAGCCCCCACAGGGGGCCCGACGAAAAACTGTTTTTT. Translation: CASSPHRGPDEKLFF.

The chain has TRBV7-9 and TRBJ2-5, with 8 bases that match TRBD2. Germline V gene lookup returns CDR1 SEHNR and CDR2 FQNEAQ (reference sequence). The CDR3 extends over 15 amino acids. Germline trimming cut 3 bases from V and 4 bases from J; bases unmatched to any gene: 7. The CDR3 is CASSFSVGRGETQYF. CDR3 in DNA: TGTGCCAGCAGCTTTTCTGTCGGGAGGGGAGAGACCCAGTACTTC.

This clone has more than one count but fewer than ten. The chain employs TRBV6-1 and TRBJ1-4; tentative D call: TRBD1 (5 bases). In germline, CDR1 is MNHNS, CDR2 SASEGT. The ends were cut back, 1 base at V and 7 bases at J, with 10 bases in the middle. The CDR3 is made up of 14 amino acids. The CDR3 sequence is CASSEGGGGEKLFF. The CDR3 coding sequence is TGTGCCAGCAGTGAAGGGGGGGGAGGTGAAAAACTGTTTTTT.

The chain recombines TRBV5-8 with TRBJ1-2; 10 bases map to TRBD1. The V gene end was trimmed by 5 bases and the J gene end by 7 bases; junction bases not matched to a gene: 8. Germline CDR1 is SGHTS and CDR2 is YDEGEE. The CDR3 runs to 14 residues. CDR3 sequence reads: CASSPGTGVFGYTF. CDR3 DNA: TGTGCCAGCAGTCCCGGGACAGGGGTTTTTGGCTACACCTTC.

This clone is judged large. This chain links TRBV11-2 with TRBJ2-1, with D hard to call. V lost 8 bases and J lost 4, with 9 bases in between. This CDR3 is 12 amino acids long. Per the germline V gene, CDR1 is SGHAT and CDR2 is FQNNGV. In DNA form, the CDR3 reads TGTGCCAGCTTAGAAGGGTACAATGAGCAGTTCTTC. Its translation: CASLEGYNEQFF. The whole variable domain, filled in from reference TRBV11-2 and TRBJ2-1, reads EAGVAQSPRYKIIEKRQSVAFWCNPISGHATLYWYQQILGQGPKLLIQFQNNGVVDDSQLPKDRFSAERLKGVDSTLKIQPAKLEDSAVYLCASLEGYNEQFFGPGTRLTVL.

This clone was recorded only once. The V call is TRBV7-3, the J call TRBJ2-1, with 7 bases matching TRBD2. The CDR3 has 16 residues. With 5 bases clipped from V and 8 bases from J, the junction kept 15 bases outside the gene matches. CDR1 SGHTA and CDR2 FQGTGA come from the germline V gene. The CDR3 sequence is CASSTGTTYPHDEQFF. The CDR3 bases are TGTGCCAGCAGCACCGGGACTACCTATCCGCACGATGAGCAGTTCTTC.

V and J are TRBV27 and TRBJ2-7; 8 bases align to TRBD2. The ends lost 2 bases at V and 7 bases at J; junction bases unmatched: 10. Germline values: CDR1 MNHEY, CDR2 SMNVEV (reference sequence). The CDR3 loop spans 15 amino acids. The DNA of the CDR3 is TGTGCCAGCAGTTTAGCATACGGGGGGGCAGGAGAGCAGTACTTC. It yields the protein CASSLAYGGAGEQYF.

The table lists this clone with a count of one. The chain uses TRBV11-3 and TRBJ2-7; D is unclear. Between the trimmed V and J ends, which lost 2 bases and 0 bases, there was a span of 17 bases. Germline values: CDR1 SGHNT, CDR2 YENEEA. This CDR3 spans 17 amino acids. DNA for the CDR3: TGTGCCAGCAGCTTAACCGGGCAGTACCGGTTCTCCTACGAGCAGTACTTC. Translation gives CASSLTGQYRFSYEQYF.

This clone is categorized as medium-sized. This rearrangement joins TRBV27 to TRBJ1-1, with no clear D. Deletions cut 4 bases from V and 2 bases from J, with 8 bases between. Germline V CDR1 and CDR2: MNHEY, SMNVEV (reference sequence). The CDR3 loop spans 13 amino acids. CDR3 in DNA: TGTGCCAGCAGTTACTCCCAAAACACTGAAGCTTTCTTT. Protein product: CASSYSQNTEAFF.

In this sample, this clone turned up once. The chain carries TRBV7-6 and TRBJ2-1; no clear D. This CDR3 is 15 amino acids long. Germline V gene sequence: CDR1 SGHVS, CDR2 FNYEAQ. V lost 7 bases to trimming and J lost 1 base, with 14 bases between them. The CDR3 region is CASTFERFSYNEQFF. DNA of the CDR3: TGTGCCAGCACCTTTGAGCGCTTTTCCTACAATGAGCAGTTCTTC. Using reference TRBV7-6 and TRBJ2-1 for the parts outside the CDR3, the full variable domain is GAGVSQSPRYKVTKRGQDVALRCDPISGHVSLYWYRQALGQGPEFLTYFNYEAQQDKSGLPNDRFSAERPEGSISTLTIQRTEQRDSAMYRCASTFERFSYNEQFFGPGTRLTVL.

This chain links TRBV10-3 with TRBJ2-7; D not resolved. The CDR3 is 12 residues long. Germline-derived CDR1 and CDR2 are ENHRY and SYGVKD. The ends were cut back, 8 bases at V and 5 bases at J, with 13 bases in the middle. The CDR3 coding sequence is TGTGCCATCTTAGCCGAAAGGAACGAGCAGTACTTC. Protein sequence: CAILAERNEQYF.

This clone was seen a few times. The chain joins TRBV30 to TRBJ1-1; D might be TRBD1 (5 bases). The V and J ends lost 5 bases and 5 bases respectively, with 9 bases between them. This CDR3 has 11 amino acids. Germline V gene sequence: CDR1 GTSNPN, CDR2 SVGIG (reference sequence). The CDR3 here is CAWGQGTEAFF. The CDR3, as DNA: TGTGCCTGGGGGCAGGGTACTGAAGCTTTCTTT.

CDR3 DNA: TGTGCCAGCAGCGGGGCCGGGTCTTCCTACGAGCAGTACTTC. Protein: CASSGAGSSYEQYF. The chain couples TRBV9 to TRBJ2-7; D unresolved. CDR1 and CDR2 from the germline V gene are SGDLS and YYNGEE. CDR3 size: 14 residues. V lost 3 bases, J lost 1 base, and 11 bases lay in between.

V gene TRBV27 combines with J gene TRBJ2-1, with D possibly being TRBD2 (5 bases). The CDR3 covers 14 residues. The germline V and J ends were trimmed by 4 bases and 5 bases, with 12 bases remaining between them. The germline CDR1 and CDR2 sequences are MNHEY and SMNVEV (reference sequence). CDR3 bases: TGTGCCAGCAGTTACGGGGTCCCGAACAATGAGCAGTTCTTC. This translates into CASSYGVPNNEQFF.

The V gene is TRBV19, the J gene TRBJ2-1; 7 positions agree with TRBD2. The CDR3 spans 12 residues. Trimming removed 7 bases from V and 7 bases from J; junction bases left unmatched: 4. The germline gives CDR1 LNHDA, CDR2 SQIVND (reference sequence). The DNA of the CDR3 is TGTGCCAGTATGGCTAGCGGAAATGAGCAGTTCTTC. Translation gives CASMASGNEQFF.

This rearrangement joins TRBV6-5 to TRBJ2-4; 10 bases fit TRBD1. CDR1 and CDR2 from the germline V gene are MNHEY and SVGAGI. The trim removed 6 bases at V and 6 bases at J, leaving 8 bases unmatched. This CDR3 region has 15 residues. The CDR3, as DNA: TGTGCCAGCAGCCGACAGGGGGCAGCGGGAAACATTCAGTACTTC. Translation: CASSRQGAAGNIQYF.

This clone was observed a few times. The rearrangement links TRBV9 to TRBJ2-5; 9 nucleotides line up with TRBD1. The end of the DNA aligns better with TRBJ2-7, so the J call may be wrong. In germline, CDR1 is SGDLS, CDR2 YYNGEE. The CDR3 is 12 residues long. CDR3 sequence (DNA): TGTGCCAGCAGTGGACAGGGGTACGAGCAGTACTTC. Translation gives CASSGQGYEQYF.

The chain employs TRBV6-6 and TRBJ1-2, with D perhaps TRBD1 (6 bases). CDR1 and CDR2 (germline): MNHNY, SVGAGI (reference sequence). Trimming shortened V by 1 base and J by 8 bases, and 11 bases separated the two germline ends. The CDR3 extends over 13 amino acids. CDR3 sequence: CASSYLGGKGYTF. In DNA form, the CDR3 reads TGTGCCAGCAGTTACTTGGGGGGCAAAGGCTACACCTTC.

J is TRBJ2-1 and V is TRBV13, with 9 positions matching TRBD2. This CDR3 contains 16 residues. Germline CDR1 reads PRHDT; CDR2 reads FYEKMQ (reference sequence). V dropped 2 bases and J dropped 2; count of bases not matched to a gene: 4. This chain's CDR3 is CASSLRSGRAYNEQFF. DNA for the CDR3: TGTGCCAGCAGCTTACGTAGCGGGAGAGCCTACAATGAGCAGTTCTTC. The entire variable domain, with the rest obtained from reference TRBV13 and TRBJ2-1, is as follows: AAGVIQSPRHLIKEKRETATLKCYPIPRHDTVYWYQQGPGQDPQFLISFYEKMQSDKGSIPDRFSAQQFSDYHSELNMSSLELGDSALYFCASSLRSGRAYNEQFFGPGTRLTVL.

Written as DNA, the CDR3 is TGCGCCAGCAGCTTCGGGTTAACAGGGGCTGGTGGGGCCAACGTCCTGACTTTC. It is translated as CASSFGLTGAGGANVLTF. The rearrangement links TRBV5-1 to TRBJ2-6, with 7 bases fitting TRBD1. J was trimmed by 3 bases and V by 2 bases; bases with no gene match: 11. Germline V lookup: CDR1 SGHRS, CDR2 YFSETQ. This CDR3 spans 18 amino acids.

The chain couples TRBV21-1 to TRBJ2-6; the DNA was not compared with TRBD2, the D call given in the table. TRBV21-1 is a pseudogene locus. The length of the CDR3 is 16 residues. The CDR3 DNA reads TGTGCCAGTGAAGCGGGAGGGTGCTCTGGGGCCAACGTCCTGACTTTC. Translation gives CASEAGGCSGANVLTF.

The chain joins TRBV7-5 to TRBJ2-7; whether TRBD2, the table's D call, matches the DNA was not checked. TRBV7-5 is a pseudogene. The CDR3 consists of 15 residues. The CDR3 nucleotides are TGTGCCAGAAAAGAGTTAGAGCGCAACTCCTACGAGCAGTACTTC. Translation gives CARKELERNSYEQYF.

This chain uses TRBV4-2 with TRBJ2-1, with D perhaps TRBD2 (7 bases). CDR3 size: 14 residues. Germline V CDR1 and CDR2: LGHNA, YNFKEQ. Trimming removed 5 bases from V and 8 bases from J, with 16 bases in between. CDR3 sequence reads: CASSSLQGGDEQFF. The CDR3 coding sequence is TGTGCCAGCAGCTCCCTACAGGGAGGGGATGAGCAGTTCTTC.

This clone was seen only a few times. This chain connects TRBV6-4 to TRBJ2-7; D remains ambiguous. Between the trimmed V and J ends, which lost 0 bases and 2 bases, there was a span of 5 bases. The germline V gene encodes CDR1 MRHNA and CDR2 SNTAGT. The CDR3 runs 13 residues. CDR3 protein: CASSDSKTYEQYF. The DNA for the CDR3 is TGTGCCAGCAGTGACTCCAAAACCTACGAGCAGTACTTC.

The J gene is TRBJ1-1, the V gene TRBV29-1; TRBD1 aligns across 7 bases. The V gene's germline CDR1 is SQVTM and CDR2 ANQGSEA. The CDR3 consists of 16 residues. V shed 5 bases and J 3 bases; nucleotides not matched to a gene: 15. CDR3 nucleotide sequence: TGCAGCGTTATCCCCGGGACAGCCATTGGGTACACTGAAGCTTTCTTT. Translating it yields CSVIPGTAIGYTEAFF.

V gene TRBV7-8 combines with J gene TRBJ2-7, with 11 bases identical to TRBD1. The CDR3 has 17 residues. Germline assignment: CDR1 SGHVS and CDR2 FQNEAQ. The J segment lost 0 bases and the V segment lost 3 bases, leaving 7 bases of the junction unmatched. The chain's CDR3 is CASSLGTGGTSSYEQYF. The CDR3 coding sequence is TGTGCCAGCAGCTTGGGGACAGGGGGGACCAGCTCCTACGAGCAGTACTTC.